Listed here are 8 T cell receptor beta chains from one sample, sequenced in a study of T cell clonality in common variable immunodeficiency (dated by TCRdb to 2014 to 2015). Library preparation employed the immunoSEQ multiplex PCR assay. Held by TCRdb, this immuneACCESS table contains in-frame sequences only and omits some clones. Under half of the omission traces to an unresolved V gene where checked; the cause of the rest is unknown. The table gives over 35,000 clones for this sample, with none occurring only once. In total, the top ten clones hold about 0.73% of the sample. Source material: peripheral blood mononuclear cells. These receptors were taken from a person aged 18 to 75 in good health.

By sample share, this clone is medium-sized (0.01 to 0.1%). The CDR3 is cut off 3 residues early in the read; its end comes from the germline J gene. Different DNA sequences within this sample yield the same CDR3. The chain recombines TRBV7-3 with TRBJ2-5; D ambiguous. Germline-derived CDR1 and CDR2 are SGHTA and FQGTGA. V was clipped by 1 base and J by 5 bases, with 8 bases between them. The CDR3 sequence is 13 residues long. CDR3 DNA (partial): TGTGCCAGCAGCTTAAGGCCTTTGGAGACC. It translates to CASSLRPLET. The full CDR3 protein reads CASSLRPLETQYF. The variable domain in full, completed from reference TRBV7-3 and TRBJ2-5, reads GAGVSQTPSNKVTEKGKYVELRCDPISGHTALYWYRQSLGQGPEFLIYFQGTGAADDSGLPNDRFFAVRPEGSVSTLKIQRTERGDSAVYLCASSLRPLETQYFGPGTRLLVL.

This clone was counted at least ten times. Read data end 3 residues before the CDR3 end; the end is taken from the germline J gene. V and J are TRBV5-1 and TRBJ2-3; D possibly matches TRBD1 or TRBD2 (5 bases each). V lost 0 bases to trimming and J lost 0 bases, with 8 bases between them. The germline V gene encodes CDR1 SGHRS and CDR2 YFSETQ. The CDR3 is 15 residues long. The sequenced part of the CDR3 DNA is TGCGCCAGCAGCTTGGACAGGAGGAGCACAGATACG. This encodes CASSLDRRSTDT. The whole CDR3 is CASSLDRRSTDTQYF.

This clone was counted ten times or more. The DNA ends 3 residues before the CDR3 does, and the rest of the CDR3 is filled in from the germline J gene. The V call is TRBV7-3, the J call TRBJ2-1; 9 bases agree with TRBD2. Germline loops: CDR1 SGHTA, CDR2 FQGTGA. V trimming: 5 bases; J trimming: 7 bases; junction bases outside the gene matches: 9. This CDR3 contains 15 residues. Partial CDR3 DNA: TGTGCCAGCAGCCCTAGCGGGATACAGGTGAATGAG. It codes for CASSPSGIQVNE. The complete CDR3 protein is CASSPSGIQVNEQFF.

This clone was picked up many times. Sequencing ends 3 residues short of the CDR3 end; the germline J gene provides the rest. V gene TRBV30 combines with J gene TRBJ1-2, with 7 bases identical to TRBD1. V trimming: 2 bases; J trimming: 6 bases; junction bases outside the gene matches: 9. Per germline, CDR1 GTSNPN and CDR2 SVGIG (reference sequence). The CDR3 is made up of 14 amino acids. This CDR3 is CAWSPRRDSNGYTF. The sequenced CDR3 bases are TGTGCCTGGAGTCCACGCCGGGACAGCAATGGC.

Regarding this clone: A far more abundant clone sits one base away, making this likely a read error. The observed sequence ends 3 residues before the CDR3 terminus, with the missing tail filled in from the germline J gene. The chain recombines TRBV19 with TRBJ2-3; D perhaps matches TRBD2 (6 bases). The CDR3 consists of 16 residues. Germline V gene lookup returns CDR1 LNHDA and CDR2 SQIVND (reference sequence). The CDR3 is CASSISPGLVPDAQYF. CDR3 bases read: TGTGCCAGTAGTATAAGCCCGGGACTTGTCCCAGATGCG.

This clone occurred many times. The read is 3 residues too short to cover the CDR3 end, so that end is filled in from the germline J gene. The V gene is TRBV20-1, the J gene TRBJ1-5; the D is unclear. The germline V gene has CDR1 DFQATT and CDR2 SNEGSKA (reference sequence). Trimming removed 1 base from V and 4 bases from J, with 5 bases in between. The CDR3 has 12 residues. Incomplete CDR3 DNA: TGCAGTGCTAGAGGAGGGAATCAGCCC. The encoded protein is CSARGGNQP. The full CDR3 protein reads CSARGGNQPQHF.

This clone was detected many times. With the read ending 3 residues before the CDR3 end, the germline J gene is used to fill in that end. This rearrangement joins TRBV2 to TRBJ1-1; the D is unclear. The CDR3 consists of 16 residues. Trimming stripped 0 bases from V and 6 bases from J, with 17 bases between. CDR1 SNHLY and CDR2 FYNNEI come from the germline V gene. The sequenced part of the CDR3 DNA is TGTGCCAGCAGTGAAGCGCTTCCCCTAAGTCGCGCTGAA. This encodes CASSEALPLSRAE. The whole CDR3 is CASSEALPLSRAEAFF.

The sample holds many counts of this clone. The CDR3 goes on 3 residues after the read ends, and that part is filled in from the germline J gene. The V call is TRBV27, the J call TRBJ2-7; unclear D gene. Germline V gene sequence: CDR1 MNHEY, CDR2 SMNVEV (reference sequence). CDR3 size: 14 residues. V was cut by 1 base and J by 0 bases, with 7 bases left in between. CDR3 sequence: CASSLFAGSYEQYF. The sequenced part of the CDR3 DNA is TGTGCCAGCAGTTTATTTGCAGGCTCCTACGAG.